This T cell receptor beta chain was found in a study of shared clonotypes between healthy human individuals. Every immunoSEQ plate was one replicate of a subset's evenly spread DNA. Sequenced by immunoSEQ multiplex PCR; TCRdb stores in-frame clones only, minus some. The data contain hundreds of thousands of clones, 70% to 80% of them seen just once; the ten biggest clones take up around 12%. A remark on this clone: As yet, its antigen is unknown.

Findings of the study overall: The authors expected sequencing depth to affect clonotype sharing among donors.

Participating donors were healthy, HIV-negative adults free of recent acute infections or vaccinations. Germline CDR1 SGHRS, CDR2 YFSETQ. This CDR3 contains 16 residues. Trimming at V came to 4 bases and at J to 3 bases, leaving 7 bases not matched to a gene. The V and J genes are TRBV5-1 and TRBJ2-2; 9 bases match TRBD2. Sequenced input: PBMCs. This TCR was sampled from a woman between 35 and 50 years old in good health. Some clones in this sample may be carry-over from other donors' samples. DNA of the CDR3: TGCGCCAGCAGCCTCTCCGGGACTAGCCACACCGGGGAGCTGTTTTTT. Translation: CASSLSGTSHTGELFF.